A single sample is the source of the 15 T cell receptor beta chains below, sequenced in a study of T-cell reconstitution after alpha-beta-depleted transplantation in children. Unique molecular identifiers featured in how the TCRbeta library was prepared. TCRdb called the PCR reads again in MiXCR, with one record for every CDR3 protein. The data contain 200,000 to 300,000 distinct CDR3 sequences, 12% of them seen just once; the ten biggest clones take up roughly 2.6%. The sample in question was PBMCs from the stem cell graft donor, obtained from the stem cell graft. All receptors derive from a human donor who donated a stem cell graft to a child with acute lymphoblastic leukemia.

This clonotype was recorded at least ten times. This rearrangement joins TRBV15 to TRBJ2-7; 7 bases agree with TRBD1. J gave up 0 bases and V 5 bases, and 7 bases lay outside the gene matches. The length of the CDR3 is 15 residues. Germline values: CDR1 LNHNV, CDR2 YYDKDF (reference sequence). CDR3 DNA: TGTGCCACCAGCTCTGAGGACAGGAGCTCCTACGAGCAGTACTTC. Protein: CATSSEDRSSYEQYF.

This clonotype was observed many times. For the CDR3, the DNA is TGTGCCAGCAGCTCAGCCGGGACAGGGATTTCGGCGTGGGAAAAACTGTTTTTT. Amino acids: CASSSAGTGISAWEKLFF. The gene calls are TRBV5-6 and TRBJ1-4; 9 bases fit TRBD1. This CDR3 comprises 18 residues. V was pared by 3 bases and J by 8 bases, with 17 bases of the junction left unmatched. Germline lookup yields CDR1 SGHDT and CDR2 YYEEEE.

This clonotype was found a few times. This chain connects TRBV3-1 to TRBJ2-7, with TRBD1 matching over 7 bases. The CDR3 runs 13 residues. Germline CDR1 LGHDT, CDR2 YNNKEL (reference sequence). Germline trimming cut 4 bases from V and 3 bases from J; bases unmatched to any gene: 3. CDR3 amino acids: CASSRRQGYEQYF. CDR3 DNA sequence: TGTGCCAGCAGCCGCCGACAGGGCTACGAGCAGTACTTC.

Concerning this clonotype: Just one base apart from a much larger clone, this may be a read error. The J gene is TRBJ1-1, the V gene TRBV7-9; D gene uncertain. Germline loops: CDR1 SEHNR, CDR2 FQNEAQ (reference sequence). The CDR3 spans 13 residues. V shed 2 bases and J shed 10 bases, with 14 bases lying between them. The CDR3 bases are TGTGCCAGCAGCTTAATAGGGAGTAATGCAGCTTTCTTT. It encodes CASSLIGSNAAFF.

This clonotype was counted ten times or more. CDR3: CASSQVLFSHEQYF. The CDR3 nucleotides are TGTGCCAGCAGCCAAGTCTTATTCAGTCACGAGCAGTACTTC. This rearrangement joins TRBV14 to TRBJ2-7, with no clear D. V lost 1 base and J 5 bases, leaving 12 bases between the germline ends. CDR1 is SGHDN and CDR2 is FVKESK in the germline V gene. This CDR3 has 14 amino acids.

This clonotype was counted many times. The gene calls are TRBV5-1 and TRBJ1-1; 10 bases map to TRBD1. Germline V gives CDR1 SGHRS, CDR2 YFSETQ. CDR3 size: 15 residues. The V gene end was trimmed by 4 bases and the J gene end by 4 bases; junction bases not matched to a gene: 7. CDR3 protein: CASSGTGDLGTEAFF. The CDR3 region has the DNA TGCGCCAGCAGCGGGACAGGGGACTTGGGCACTGAAGCTTTCTTT.

This clonotype was detected many times. J is TRBJ2-7 and V is TRBV29-1; D may be TRBD2 (7 bases). The V end lost 4 bases, the J end lost 3 bases, and 22 bases lay between the germline ends. Looked up from germline, CDR1 is SQVTM and CDR2 is ANQGSEA. The CDR3 covers 16 residues. In DNA form, the CDR3 reads TGCAGCGTTGCCGGTGGTGGGACGGGGGGCAACTACGAGCAGTACTTC. As protein: CSVAGGGTGGNYEQYF.

This clonotype was seen many times. The rearrangement uses TRBV12-3 or TRBV12-4 and TRBJ2-5; TRBD1 might be the D (5 bases). The CDR3 contains 13 residues. The V and J ends lost 8 bases and 5 bases respectively, with 15 bases between them. CDR3 amino acids: CASGYRGTETQYF. CDR3 DNA: TGTGCCAGCGGATATAGGGGCACGGAGACCCAGTACTTC.

This clonotype was found many times. The gene calls are TRBV28 and TRBJ1-2; unclear D gene. CDR1 and CDR2 from the germline V gene are MDHEN and SYDVKM. The CDR3 length is 15 residues. Trimming took off 2 bases at V and 4 bases at J, with 14 bases between the two ends. As DNA, the CDR3 is TGTGCCAGCAGTTTAAGGAAGGGAACCATCTATGGCTACACCTTC. Amino acid sequence: CASSLRKGTIYGYTF.

This clonotype was observed many times. The chain combines TRBV29-1 with TRBJ2-2, with D perhaps TRBD1 (7 bases). Germline-derived CDR1 and CDR2 are SQVTM and ANQGSEA. CDR3 length: 13 residues. V lost 7 bases to trimming and J lost 5 bases, with 14 bases between them. The CDR3 DNA is TGCAGCGCCCAGGGGGGAATAACCGGGGAGCTGTTTTTT. Translated: CSAQGGITGELFF.

This clonotype occurred a few times. The chain joins TRBV5-1 to TRBJ1-6; tentatively, D is TRBD1 (5 bases). This CDR3 has 19 residues. Germline CDR1 reads SGHRS; CDR2 reads YFSETQ. The ends were cut back, 0 bases at V and 0 bases at J, with 16 bases in the middle. The DNA of the CDR3 is TGCGCCAGCAGCTTGGAGACAGTGACTCTACGCTCCTATAATTCACCCCTCCACTTT. Translated: CASSLETVTLRSYNSPLHF.

This clonotype came up a few times. The chain joins TRBV7-8 to TRBJ2-5, with 10 bases matching TRBD1. The CDR3 is 15 amino acids. Germline V gene data show CDR1 as SGHVS and CDR2 as FQNEAQ. V dropped 6 bases and J dropped 4; count of bases not matched to a gene: 8. The CDR3 loop is CASSLRQGARETQYF. In nucleotides, the CDR3 is TGTGCCAGCAGTTTGAGACAGGGGGCGAGAGAGACCCAGTACTTC.

This clonotype was seen many times. The CDR3 spells CASSRTTGVEKLFF. CDR3 DNA: TGCGCCAGCAGCCGAACAACCGGGGTTGAAAAACTGTTTTTT. This chain connects TRBV4-1 to TRBJ1-4; D is unresolved. Trimming took 4 bases from V and 7 from J, leaving 13 bases between them. The CDR3 totals 14 residues. Looked up from germline, CDR1 is MGHRA and CDR2 is YSYEKL.

Notes on this clonotype: This may come from a read error, since a much larger clone is one base off. The chain combines TRBV10-3 with TRBJ2-5; 9 bases map to TRBD1. This CDR3 comprises 14 residues. Germline-derived CDR1 and CDR2 are ENHRY and SYGVKD. The CDR3 region is CVIRGTGMEETQYF. CDR3 DNA: TGTGTCATCAGAGGGACAGGGATGGAAGAGACCCAGTACTTC.

This clonotype was picked up many times. The chain joins TRBV29-1 to TRBJ2-7, with D perhaps given as TRBD1 or TRBD2 (5 bases each). In germline, CDR1 is SQVTM, CDR2 ANQGSEA. V lost 6 bases and J lost 0, with 9 bases in between. The CDR3 covers 12 residues. The CDR3 spells CSVSGSSYEQYF. CDR3 sequence (DNA): TGCAGCGTCTCAGGGAGCTCCTACGAGCAGTACTTC.